The T cell receptor beta chain described here comes from a study of cytomegalovirus exposure and HLA in healthy donors. Looking at the study overall: HLA-typed donors were the source of around 85 million unique TCRs held in an early data release.

Trimming pared 8 bases from V and 5 bases from J, leaving 15 bases between. In germline, CDR1 is LNHDA, CDR2 SQIVND (reference sequence). This CDR3 is built from 14 residues. Broader study findings: In a later analysis, an Asian-associated ancestry cluster reportedly showed fewer N-insertions than the roughly 710-donor mean. Researchers reported from a later analysis that most CMV-associated TCR beta chains appeared HLA-restricted.

Turning to this clone: Its cognate antigen is unknown.

The study ran its PCR with 60 Vbeta and 13 Jbeta primers. Libraries were prepared by immunoSEQ multiplex PCR; TCRdb keeps only in-frame clonotypes and omits some of them. The sample lists over 85,000 clones, 70% to 80% occurring once. Source material: PBMCs. V and J are TRBV19 and TRBJ1-4; D may be TRBD1 (5 bases). This clonotype originated in a man aged 35 to 55 in good health and CMV-seronegative. The CDR3 reads CASGFGRGNEKLFF. CDR3 nucleotide sequence: TGTGCCAGTGGGTTTGGTAGGGGAAATGAAAAACTGTTTTTT.